The entry that follows covers one T cell receptor beta chain sequence. Antigen specificity is unknown. The sample is drawn from a study of blood T cells in healthy people across ages. Study background: Template switching picked up about one barcoded beta molecule for each two T cells.

A J-beta primer mix and a sample-barcoded 5' primer were used in a second PCR of roughly 7 to 12 cycles. TCRdb reprocessed the 5' RACE reads via MiXCR and lists one record per CDR3 protein. The profile shows just over 800,000 distinct CDR3 sequences, about 59% of them singletons. Study results and limitations: Diversity was higher, and naive CD4+ cells more numerous, in long-lived donors than in aged donors.

The germline V gene has CDR1 SGHTA and CDR2 FQGTGA. V lost 2 bases to trimming and J lost 0 bases, with 8 bases between them. The CDR3 has 15 residues. Peripheral blood from each donor was collected in a volume of about 10 milliliters. PBMCs, at least 7 million per sample, were isolated. Sequenced material: blood. The chain employs TRBV7-3 and TRBJ2-1; the D is unclear. The origin of this receptor is a man aged 25 to 45 in good health. The CDR3: CASSLGVTSYNEQFF. The CDR3 region has the DNA TGTGCCAGCAGCTTAGGGGTGACCTCCTACAATGAGCAGTTCTTC.